This TCR beta chain was sequenced during a study of early T cells in non-severe SARS-CoV-2 infection. The wider study: Alpha and beta chains were unpaired, from unsorted whole-blood bulk RNA. Findings of the study overall: Anti-spike CD8 specificities were favored by VDJdb matching, whose results missed private and CD4 specificities.

As part of library construction, unique molecular identifiers were attached to individual cDNA molecules. From the 5' RACE reads, TCRdb called clonotypes with MiXCR, one entry per CDR3 protein. The profile shows 55,000 to 75,000 distinct CDR3 sequences, 9.5% to 15% of them singletons. A word on this clonotype: Its target is not known.

V shed 7 bases, J shed 6 bases, and the junction held 13 bases outside the gene matches. Looked up from germline, CDR1 is MNHEY and CDR2 is SVGAGI. The CDR3 length is 15 residues. The specimen was whole blood. V usage is TRBV6-5 and J usage is TRBJ1-2, with 8 bases aligning to TRBD1. This sequence was found in an adult who was a healthcare worker with PCR-confirmed SARS-CoV-2 infection or an uninfected control (not recorded which). CDR3: CASTSGPTGVNGYTF. The CDR3 DNA follows: TGTGCCAGCACTTCCGGACCGACAGGGGTAAATGGCTACACCTTC.